This T cell receptor (beta chain) was captured in a study of blood T cells in healthy people across ages. Germline trimming cut 4 bases from V and 2 bases from J; bases unmatched to any gene: 8. CDR1 is SGDLS, CDR2 YYNGEE, per germline. CDR3 length: 16 residues. Study results and caveats: TCR beta diversity per million T cells fell roughly linearly with age.

Notes on this clonotype: The target antigen is unknown.

A second PCR, run for roughly 7 to 11 cycles, used a sample-barcoded 5' primer plus a J-beta primer mix. TCRdb recomputed calls from the 5' RACE reads with MiXCR, one row per CDR3 protein. The sample has about 1.8 million distinct CDR3 sequences, about 50% seen once; the top ten hold approximately 2.1%. The chain uses TRBV9 and TRBJ2-3, with 9 bases matching TRBD2. The sequence came from a woman aged 40 to 49 in good health. Input material: blood. The CDR3, as DNA: TGTGCCAGCAGCCCGTGGGCGGGGGGGGCCACAGATACGCAGTATTTT. It is translated as CASSPWAGGATDTQYF.